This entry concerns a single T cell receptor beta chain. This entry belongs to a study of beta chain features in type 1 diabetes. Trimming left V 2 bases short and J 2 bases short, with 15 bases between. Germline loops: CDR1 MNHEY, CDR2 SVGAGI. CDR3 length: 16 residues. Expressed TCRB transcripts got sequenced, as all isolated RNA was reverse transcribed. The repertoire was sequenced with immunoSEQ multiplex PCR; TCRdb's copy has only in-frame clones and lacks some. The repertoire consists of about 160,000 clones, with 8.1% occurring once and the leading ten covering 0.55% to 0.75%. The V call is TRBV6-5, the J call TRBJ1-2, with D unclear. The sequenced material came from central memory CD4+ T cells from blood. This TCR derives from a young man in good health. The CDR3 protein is CASSYTRGRRNYGYTF. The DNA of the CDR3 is TGTGCCAGCAGTTACACGCGGGGTAGAAGAAACTATGGCTACACCTTC.